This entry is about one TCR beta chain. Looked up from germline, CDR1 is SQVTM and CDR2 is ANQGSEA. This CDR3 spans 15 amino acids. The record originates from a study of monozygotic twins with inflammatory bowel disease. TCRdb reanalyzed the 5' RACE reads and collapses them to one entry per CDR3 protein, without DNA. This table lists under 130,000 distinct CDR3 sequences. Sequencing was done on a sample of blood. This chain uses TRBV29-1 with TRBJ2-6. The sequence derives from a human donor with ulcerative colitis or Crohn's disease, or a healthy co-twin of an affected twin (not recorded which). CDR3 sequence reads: CSVGNHSSGANVLTF.